These T cell receptor beta chains were read from a single sample in a study of sequential checkpoint blockade in melanoma. Sequencing used immunoSEQ multiplex PCR; TCRdb keeps in-frame clones, though not all of them. The data show fewer than 40,000 clones, roughly 88% seen once. The sample consisted of CD8+ T cells sorted from blood (inferred from file names), taken from a patient given nivolumab and ipilimumab in sequence. These receptor sequences come from a human donor with melanoma. Both conserved end residues are part of each CDR3. The order of the fields is V gene, clone size, D gene, J gene, CDR3 protein, CDR3 DNA. The D gene is left open where the match is weak. The size field is filled for only some rows; it gives once, few, many or a size class.

v_call: TRBV7-3; clone_size: NA; d_call: NA; j_call: TRBJ2-5; cdr3_aa: CASSLGPGSRETQYF; cdr3_nt: TGTGCCAGCAGCCTAGGGCCAGGGTCTAGGGAGACCCAGTACTTC
v_call: TRBV5-4; clone_size: NA; d_call: TRBD1; j_call: TRBJ1-2; cdr3_aa: CASSFLTGGYGYTF; cdr3_nt: TGTGCCAGCAGCTTTTTAACAGGGGGCTATGGCTACACCTTC
v_call: TRBV6-5; clone_size: NA; d_call: TRBD2; j_call: TRBJ2-1; cdr3_aa: CASSGLAYNEQFF; cdr3_nt: TGTGCCAGTTCGGGACTAGCTTACAATGAGCAGTTCTTC
v_call: TRBV6-5; clone_size: NA; d_call: TRBD1; j_call: TRBJ2-1; cdr3_aa: CASSGPGQGGNEQFF; cdr3_nt: TGTGCCAGCAGTGGGCCGGGACAGGGAGGCAATGAGCAGTTCTTC
v_call: TRBV21-1; clone_size: NA; d_call: NA; j_call: TRBJ2-1; cdr3_aa: CASSKGGNRGDEQFF; cdr3_nt: TGTGCCAGCAGCAAAGGGGGGAACAGGGGCGATGAGCAGTTCTTC
v_call: TRBV6-6; clone_size: once; d_call: NA; j_call: TRBJ2-2; cdr3_aa: CASTYFTSLLTGELFF; cdr3_nt: TGTGCCAGCACCTATTTCACTAGTCTCTTAACCGGGGAGCTGTTTTTT
v_call: TRBV7-2; clone_size: NA; d_call: TRBD1; j_call: TRBJ2-1; cdr3_aa: CASSPRQGSYNEQFF; cdr3_nt: TGTGCCAGCAGCCCCCGACAGGGCTCCTACAATGAGCAGTTCTTC
v_call: TRBV11-2; clone_size: NA; d_call: NA; j_call: TRBJ2-7; cdr3_aa: CASNQYGPDSYEQYF; cdr3_nt: TGTGCCAGCAACCAATACGGTCCCGATTCCTACGAGCAGTACTTC
v_call: TRBV28; clone_size: NA; d_call: TRBD1; j_call: TRBJ2-7; cdr3_aa: CASSLSPVGQGVLPPLLDEQYF; cdr3_nt: TGTGCCAGCAGTTTGAGTCCCGTTGGACAGGGCGTCCTACCCCCCCTATTAGATGAGCAGTACTTC
v_call: TRBV19; clone_size: NA; d_call: NA; j_call: TRBJ2-1; cdr3_aa: CASSILPSFNEQFF; cdr3_nt: TGTGCCAGTAGTATACTTCCTAGCTTTAATGAGCAGTTCTTC
v_call: TRBV4-3; clone_size: NA; d_call: TRBD1; j_call: TRBJ2-7; cdr3_aa: CASSLSKGANEQYF; cdr3_nt: TGCGCCAGCAGCCTGAGTAAGGGGGCGAACGAGCAGTACTTC
v_call: TRBV14; clone_size: NA; d_call: TRBD2; j_call: TRBJ2-1; cdr3_aa: CASSHGLAGAYNEQFF; cdr3_nt: TGTGCCAGCAGTCACGGACTAGCGGGGGCCTACAATGAGCAGTTCTTC
v_call: TRBV21-1; clone_size: NA; d_call: NA; j_call: TRBJ1-1; cdr3_aa: CASSKGGEQRSPEAFF; cdr3_nt: TGTGCCAGCAGCAAAGGGGGGGAACAAAGGAGCCCTGAAGCTTTCTTT
v_call: TRBV5-4; clone_size: NA; d_call: TRBD2; j_call: TRBJ2-7; cdr3_aa: CASSPGGDYEQYF; cdr3_nt: TGTGCCAGCAGTCCCGGGGGGGACTACGAGCAGTACTTC
v_call: TRBV11-2; clone_size: NA; d_call: NA; j_call: TRBJ1-4; cdr3_aa: CASSLALGPTNEKLFF; cdr3_nt: TGTGCCAGCAGCTTAGCCCTAGGCCCAACTAATGAAAAACTGTTTTTT
v_call: TRBV9; clone_size: NA; d_call: NA; j_call: TRBJ2-7; cdr3_aa: CASSVGPSDDYEQYF; cdr3_nt: TGTGCCAGCAGCGTAGGTCCTAGCGACGACTACGAGCAGTACTTC
v_call: TRBV19; clone_size: few; d_call: TRBD1; j_call: TRBJ2-2; cdr3_aa: CASSNTGAIHTGELFF; cdr3_nt: TGTGCCAGTAGTAATACAGGGGCCATACACACCGGGGAGCTGTTTTTT
v_call: TRBV28; clone_size: NA; d_call: TRBD1; j_call: TRBJ2-7; cdr3_aa: CASSPRTGMGSYEQYF; cdr3_nt: TGTGCCAGCAGTCCTCGGACAGGGATGGGCTCCTACGAGCAGTACTTC
v_call: TRBV19; clone_size: NA; d_call: NA; j_call: TRBJ1-5; cdr3_aa: CASRPGGNQPQHF; cdr3_nt: TGTGCCAGTAGGCCAGGGGGCAATCAGCCCCAGCATTTT
v_call: TRBV29-1; clone_size: NA; d_call: TRBD1; j_call: TRBJ1-1; cdr3_aa: CSVEDTGQGMNTEAFF; cdr3_nt: TGCAGCGTTGAAGATACGGGACAGGGCATGAACACTGAAGCTTTCTTT
v_call: TRBV7-9; clone_size: NA; d_call: TRBD1; j_call: TRBJ2-5; cdr3_aa: CASSFGQGGRETQYF; cdr3_nt: TGTGCCAGCAGCTTCGGACAGGGGGGGAGAGAGACCCAGTACTTC
v_call: TRBV13; clone_size: NA; d_call: TRBD1; j_call: TRBJ1-2; cdr3_aa: CASSLGTGDYGYTF; cdr3_nt: TGTGCCAGCAGCCTCGGGACAGGAGACTATGGCTACACCTTC
v_call: TRBV25-1; clone_size: NA; d_call: NA; j_call: TRBJ2-5; cdr3_aa: CASSELIVPETQYF; cdr3_nt: TGTGCCAGCAGTGAATTGATAGTACCAGAGACCCAGTACTTC